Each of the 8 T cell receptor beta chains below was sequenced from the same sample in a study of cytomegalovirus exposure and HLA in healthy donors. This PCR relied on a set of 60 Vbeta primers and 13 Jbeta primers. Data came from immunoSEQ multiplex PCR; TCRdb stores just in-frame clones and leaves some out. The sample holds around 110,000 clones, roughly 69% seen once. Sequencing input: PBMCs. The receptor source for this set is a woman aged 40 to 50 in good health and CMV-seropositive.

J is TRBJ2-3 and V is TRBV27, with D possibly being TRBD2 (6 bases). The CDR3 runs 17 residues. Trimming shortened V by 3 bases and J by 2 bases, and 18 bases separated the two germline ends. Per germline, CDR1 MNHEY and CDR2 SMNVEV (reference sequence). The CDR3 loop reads CASSLAWDWGYTDTQYF. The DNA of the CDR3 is TGTGCCAGCAGTTTGGCGTGGGACTGGGGATACACAGATACGCAGTATTTT.

This CDR3 is CASSATRTGELFF. CDR3 DNA: TGTGCCAGCAGCGCAACGCGCACCGGGGAGCTGTTTTTT. The genes are TRBV7-7 and TRBJ2-2; no reliable D call. Trimming removed 5 bases from V and 4 bases from J, with 8 bases in between. CDR3 length: 13 amino acids. Per the germline V gene, CDR1 is SSHAT and CDR2 is FNYEAQ (reference sequence).

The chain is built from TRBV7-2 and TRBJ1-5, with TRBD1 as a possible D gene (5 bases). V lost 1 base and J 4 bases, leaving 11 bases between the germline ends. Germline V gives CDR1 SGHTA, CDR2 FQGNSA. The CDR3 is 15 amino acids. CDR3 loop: CASSLDGASNQPQHF. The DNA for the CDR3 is TGTGCCAGCAGCTTAGATGGGGCTAGTAATCAGCCCCAGCATTTT.

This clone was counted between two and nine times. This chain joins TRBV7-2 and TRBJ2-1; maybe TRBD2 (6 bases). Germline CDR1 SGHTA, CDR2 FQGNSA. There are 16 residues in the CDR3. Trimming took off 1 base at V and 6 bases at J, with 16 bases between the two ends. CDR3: CASSLVHGSGSNEQFF. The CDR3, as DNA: TGTGCCAGCAGCTTAGTTCACGGGAGCGGGTCCAATGAGCAGTTCTTC. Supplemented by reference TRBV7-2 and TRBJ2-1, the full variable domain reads GAGVSQSPSNKVTEKGKDVELRCDPISGHTALYWYRQSLGQGLEFLIYFQGNSAPDKSGLPSDRFSAERTGGSVSTLTIQRTQQEDSAVYLCASSLVHGSGSNEQFFGPGTRLTVL.

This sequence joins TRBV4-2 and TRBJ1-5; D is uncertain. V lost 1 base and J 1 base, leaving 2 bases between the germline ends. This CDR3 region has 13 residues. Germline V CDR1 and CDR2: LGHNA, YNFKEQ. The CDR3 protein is CASSQASNQPQHF. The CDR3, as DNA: TGTGCCAGCAGCCAAGCAAGCAATCAGCCCCAGCATTTT.

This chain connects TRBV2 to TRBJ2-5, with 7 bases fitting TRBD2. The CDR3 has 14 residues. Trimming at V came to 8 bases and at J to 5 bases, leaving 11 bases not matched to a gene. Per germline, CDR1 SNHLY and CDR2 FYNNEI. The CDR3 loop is CASSGEGWEETQYF. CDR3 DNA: TGTGCCAGCTCGGGGGAGGGATGGGAGGAGACCCAGTACTTC.

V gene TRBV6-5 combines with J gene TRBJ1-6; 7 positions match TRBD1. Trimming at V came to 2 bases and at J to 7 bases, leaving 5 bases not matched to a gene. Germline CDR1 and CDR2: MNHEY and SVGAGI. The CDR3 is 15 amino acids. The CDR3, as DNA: TGTGCCAGCAGTTACCGTAAACAGGGGAATTCACCCCTCCACTTT. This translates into CASSYRKQGNSPLHF.

The CDR3: CASSLGASGYNEQFF. The CDR3 bases are TGTGCCAGCAGCTTGGGGGCGAGCGGCTACAATGAGCAGTTCTTC. The chain combines TRBV11-2 with TRBJ2-1; possibly TRBD1 for D (6 bases). CDR1 and CDR2 (germline): SGHAT, FQNNGV. Trimming removed 3 bases from V and 3 bases from J, with 12 bases in between. CDR3 length equals 15 residues. Using reference TRBV11-2 and TRBJ2-1 for the parts outside the CDR3, the full variable domain is EAGVAQSPRYKIIEKRQSVAFWCNPISGHATLYWYQQILGQGPKLLIQFQNNGVVDDSQLPKDRFSAERLKGVDSTLKIQPAKLEDSAVYLCASSLGASGYNEQFFGPGTRLTVL.